The next 22 T cell receptor beta chains were all read from a single sample in a study of OX40 agonist ivuxolimab in advanced cancers. This table comes from immunoSEQ multiplex PCR, and its TCRdb copy is limited to in-frame clones, with some not included. The repertoire holds tens of thousands of clones, more than 75% seen once, with roughly 0.44% in the top ten. The sample was CD4+ or CD8+ T cells sorted from blood, taken in a trial of the OX40 agonist ivuxolimab. Source of these receptors: an adult with an advanced solid tumor such as melanoma, head and neck, liver or kidney cancer.

This clone occurred once. The CDR3 loop is CASSAPPSFMEVDTGELFF. The DNA for the CDR3 is TGTGCCAGCAGCGCCCCCCCCTCGTTTATGGAGGTGGACACCGGGGAGCTGTTTTTT. This chain joins TRBV9 and TRBJ2-2; maybe TRBD2 (5 bases). V was trimmed by 3 bases and J by 3 bases, leaving 24 bases between them. In germline, CDR1 is SGDLS, CDR2 YYNGEE. The length of the CDR3 is 19 residues.

This sequence joins TRBV10-3 and TRBJ2-5; 10 nucleotides match TRBD2. After removal of 7 bases from V and 2 bases from J, the junction contained 1 base not matched to a gene. CDR1 and CDR2 from the germline V gene are ENHRY and SYGVKD. CDR3 length equals 13 residues. CDR3 sequence reads: CAINSGGQETQYF. The CDR3 bases are TGTGCCATCAATAGCGGGGGGCAAGAGACCCAGTACTTC.

This CDR3 reads CASSPRLVGGTDTQYF. The CDR3 DNA reads TGTGCCAGCTCACCCAGACTAGTGGGGGGCACAGATACGCAGTATTTT. The rearrangement links TRBV18 to TRBJ2-3, with D maybe TRBD2 (6 bases). With 3 bases removed from V and 1 base from J, the gap between germline ends came to 14 bases. The germline gives CDR1 KGHSH, CDR2 LQKENI. The CDR3 runs 16 residues.

The chain combines TRBV7-9 with TRBJ2-5; D ambiguous. This CDR3 has 14 residues. Looked up from germline, CDR1 is SEHNR and CDR2 is FQNEAQ (reference sequence). V gave up 5 bases and J gave up 7 bases, with 17 bases separating them. The CDR3: CASSPRTSVRTQYF. In nucleotides, the CDR3 is TGTGCCAGCAGCCCCCGGACCTCTGTGCGGACCCAGTACTTC.

The chain couples TRBV28 to TRBJ2-5; weak D call: TRBD1 (5 bases). This CDR3 comprises 13 residues. Germline V lookup: CDR1 MDHEN, CDR2 SYDVKM. With 3 bases removed from V and 5 bases from J, the gap between germline ends came to 10 bases. The CDR3 sequence: CASSFQGAETQYF. The DNA for the CDR3 is TGTGCCAGCAGTTTCCAGGGTGCTGAGACCCAGTACTTC.

The chain joins TRBV18 to TRBJ1-2; D is ambiguous. This CDR3 is built from 14 residues. Germline CDR1 and CDR2: KGHSH and LQKENI. Trimming left V 2 bases short and J 4 bases short, with 11 bases between. CDR3 sequence reads: CASSPGAGPYGYTF. In DNA form, the CDR3 reads TGTGCCAGCTCACCAGGAGCAGGACCCTATGGCTACACCTTC.

This clone was seen more than once but under ten times. This chain links TRBV7-9 with TRBJ1-4, with D unclear. The V end lost 5 bases, the J end lost 8 bases, and 21 bases lay between the germline ends. There are 16 residues in the CDR3. The V gene's germline CDR1 is SEHNR and CDR2 FQNEAQ (reference sequence). CDR3 protein: CASSPGDNSMGEKLFF. The CDR3 nucleotides read TGTGCCAGCAGCCCTGGAGATAACAGTATGGGGGAAAAACTGTTTTTT.

This clone was detected only once. This CDR3 reads CSVGSLNQPQHF. The CDR3 bases are TGCAGCGTGGGCAGTCTTAATCAGCCCCAGCATTTT. This sequence joins TRBV29-1 and TRBJ1-5; D gene ambiguous. Trimming took 6 bases from V and 4 from J, leaving 10 bases between them. CDR1 is SQVTM and CDR2 is ANQGSEA in the germline V gene. The CDR3 contains 12 residues. Combining the CDR3 with reference TRBV29-1 and TRBJ1-5 gives the whole variable domain SAVISQKPSRDICQRGTSLTIQCQVDSQVTMMFWYRQQPGQSLTLIATANQGSEATYESGFVIDKFPISRPNLTFSTLTVSNMSPEDSSIYLCSVGSLNQPQHFGDGTRLSIL.

The genes are TRBV10-3 and TRBJ2-7; maybe TRBD1 (5 bases). The CDR3 consists of 17 residues. The V and J ends lost 3 bases and 2 bases respectively, with 20 bases between them. Germline V lookup: CDR1 ENHRY, CDR2 SYGVKD. CDR3: CAISDVTFLMDTYEQYF. Here the CDR3 DNA reads TGTGCCATCAGTGACGTGACATTTTTAATGGACACCTACGAGCAGTACTTC.

The rearrangement links TRBV7-2 to TRBJ1-2, with D perhaps TRBD1 (6 bases). V lost 1 base, J lost 7 bases, and 19 bases lay in between. Germline CDR1 and CDR2: SGHTA and FQGNSA. This CDR3 contains 16 residues. The CDR3 here is CASSLESLPGTTGYTF. CDR3 coding DNA: TGTGCCAGCAGCTTAGAAAGCCTTCCGGGGACAACTGGCTACACCTTC. Based on the CDR3 plus reference TRBV7-2 and TRBJ1-2, the full variable domain is GAGVSQSPSNKVTEKGKDVELRCDPISGHTALYWYRQSLGQGLEFLIYFQGNSAPDKSGLPSDRFSAERTGGSVSTLTIQRTQQEDSAVYLCASSLESLPGTTGYTFGSGTRLTVV.

The V gene is TRBV6-1, the J gene TRBJ1-2; D remains unclear. In germline, CDR1 is MNHNS, CDR2 SASEGT. The CDR3 spans 14 residues. V shed 2 bases and J shed 4 bases, with 11 bases lying between them. Written as DNA, the CDR3 is TGTGCCAGCAGTGAACGTCTGGAGTTCTATGGCTACACCTTC. It yields the protein CASSERLEFYGYTF.

The gene calls are TRBV4-2 and TRBJ2-2; D is uncertain. Germline V CDR1 and CDR2: LGHNA, YNFKEQ. The CDR3 sequence is 13 residues long. V was shortened by 5 bases and J by 5 bases, with 9 bases between the two germline ends. The CDR3 sequence is CASSYPETGELFF. CDR3 nucleotide sequence: TGTGCCAGCAGCTACCCAGAGACCGGGGAGCTGTTTTTT.

Comments on this clone: Germline and junction disagree at one end, which may indicate a read error. CDR3 in DNA: TGTGCTAGCAGCTTAGCACAGGGGAGGGAGACCCAGTACTTC. Translation: CASSLAQGRETQYF. The chain employs TRBV7-7 and TRBJ2-5; D might be TRBD1 (7 bases). Germline lookup yields CDR1 SSHAT and CDR2 FNYEAQ (reference sequence). This CDR3 is 14 amino acids long.

V usage is TRBV4-1 and J usage is TRBJ2-3; 9 nucleotides align to TRBD1. Looked up from germline, CDR1 is MGHRA and CDR2 is YSYEKL. With V trimmed by 2 bases and J by 3 bases, 6 bases remained unmatched. The CDR3 is 16 residues long. The chain's CDR3 is CASSQFTGGRTDTQYF. For the CDR3, the DNA is TGCGCCAGCAGCCAATTCACAGGGGGCAGGACAGATACGCAGTATTTT.

The genes are TRBV9 and TRBJ1-1; no firm D call. CDR1 SGDLS and CDR2 YYNGEE come from the germline V gene. This CDR3 is built from 14 residues. The ends were cut back, 0 bases at V and 1 base at J, with 7 bases in the middle. CDR3 coding DNA: TGTGCCAGCAGCGTAGCAGCAGCGAACACTGAAGCTTTCTTT. This sequence encodes CASSVAAANTEAFF.

This chain connects TRBV7-2 to TRBJ1-6; 7 positions match TRBD1. The CDR3 consists of 13 residues. The junction had 8 bases not matched to a gene; V was cut back by 4 bases and J by 14 bases. Germline V gene sequence: CDR1 SGHTA, CDR2 FQGNSA. The CDR3 bases are TGTGCCAGCAGCTCCAGACAGGGAGGCTCCCTCCACTTT. Its protein is CASSSRQGGSLHF.

The gene calls are TRBV18 and TRBJ2-2; 8 nucleotides agree with TRBD1. The CDR3 runs to 16 residues. CDR1 is KGHSH and CDR2 is LQKENI in the germline V gene. V gave up 3 bases and J gave up 5 bases; unmatched junction bases: 8. CDR3 sequence reads: CASSPFQGAKTGELFF. CDR3 sequence (DNA): TGTGCCAGCTCACCTTTCCAGGGGGCCAAGACCGGGGAGCTGTTTTTT.

The chain uses TRBV7-9 and TRBJ2-7; the match to TRBD1 covers 7 bases. CDR1 is SEHNR and CDR2 is FQNEAQ in the germline V gene (reference sequence). The V and J ends lost 5 bases and 2 bases, in that order; junction bases with no gene match: 9. This CDR3 comprises 15 residues. CDR3 DNA: TGTGCCAGCAGCGCCAGACAGGGCGTGGCCTACGAGCAGTACTTC. Translation: CASSARQGVAYEQYF.

The J gene is TRBJ1-5, the V gene TRBV5-5; D possibly corresponds to TRBD1 (6 bases). The CDR3 sequence is 15 residues long. The V end was cut by 6 bases, the J end by 0 bases, with 13 bases between. Germline V gives CDR1 SGHKS, CDR2 YYEKEE (reference sequence). The CDR3 loop reads CASTTGPLSNQPQHF. CDR3 coding DNA: TGTGCCAGCACGACAGGTCCCCTTAGCAATCAGCCCCAGCATTTT.

The rearrangement links TRBV5-1 to TRBJ1-4; unclear D gene. The CDR3 is 13 amino acids. The V gene lost 7 bases and the J gene lost 8 bases, with 15 bases spanning the gap. In germline, CDR1 is SGHRS, CDR2 YFSETQ. Here the CDR3 reads CASGRREKEKLFF. The CDR3 coding sequence is TGCGCCAGCGGACGGAGGGAAAAGGAAAAACTGTTTTTT.

In this sample, this clone turned up once. The CDR3 bases are TGTGCCAGCACCGTGGACAGGGAGACCTACGAGCAGTACTTC. Encoded protein: CASTVDRETYEQYF. The chain has TRBV6-6 and TRBJ2-7, with 8 bases that match TRBD1. The junction had 7 bases not matched to a gene; V was cut back by 7 bases and J by 2 bases. CDR1 and CDR2 from the germline V gene are MNHNY and SVGAGI (reference sequence). The CDR3 loop spans 14 amino acids.

The gene calls are TRBV6-1 and TRBJ1-4, with 8 bases identical to TRBD1. Per the germline V gene, CDR1 is MNHNS and CDR2 is SASEGT. This CDR3 contains 14 residues. V was pared by 5 bases and J by 8 bases, with 7 bases of the junction left unmatched. The CDR3 spells CASSPDRVSEKLFF. In DNA, the CDR3 is TGTGCCAGCAGTCCGGACAGGGTATCCGAAAAACTGTTTTTT.